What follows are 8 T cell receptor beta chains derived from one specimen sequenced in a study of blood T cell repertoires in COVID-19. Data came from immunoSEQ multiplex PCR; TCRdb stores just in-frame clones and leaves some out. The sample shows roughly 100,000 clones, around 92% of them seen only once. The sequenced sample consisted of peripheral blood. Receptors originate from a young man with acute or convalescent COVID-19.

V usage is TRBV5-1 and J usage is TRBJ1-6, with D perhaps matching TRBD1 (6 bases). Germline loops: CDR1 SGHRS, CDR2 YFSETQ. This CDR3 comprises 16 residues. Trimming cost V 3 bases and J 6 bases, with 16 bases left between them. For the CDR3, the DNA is TGCGCCAGCAGCTCGACAGGACCAAGAACTAATTCACCCCTCCACTTT. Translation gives CASSSTGPRTNSPLHF. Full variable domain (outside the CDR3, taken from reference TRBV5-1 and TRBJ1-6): KAGVTQTPRYLIKTRGQQVTLSCSPISGHRSVSWYQQTPGQGLQFLFEYFSETQRNKGNFPGRFSGRQFSNSRSEMNVSTLELGDSALYLCASSSTGPRTNSPLHFGNGTRLTVT.

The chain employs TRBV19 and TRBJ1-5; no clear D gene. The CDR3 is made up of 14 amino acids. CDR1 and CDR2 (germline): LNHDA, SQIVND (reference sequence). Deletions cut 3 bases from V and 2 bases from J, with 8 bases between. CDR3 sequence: CASSIWEGNQPQHF. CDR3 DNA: TGTGCCAGTAGTATTTGGGAGGGCAATCAGCCCCAGCATTTT. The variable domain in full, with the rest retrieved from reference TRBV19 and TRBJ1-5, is DGGITQSPKYLFRKEGQNVTLSCEQNLNHDAMYWYRQDPGQGLRLIYYSQIVNDFQKGDIAEGYSVSREKKESFPLTVTSAQKNPTAFYLCASSIWEGNQPQHFGDGTRLSIL.

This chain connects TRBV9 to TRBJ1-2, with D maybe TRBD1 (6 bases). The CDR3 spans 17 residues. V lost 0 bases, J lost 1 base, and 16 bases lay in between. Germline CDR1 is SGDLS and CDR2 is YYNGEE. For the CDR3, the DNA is TGTGCCAGCAGCGTAGATCCACGACAGGACTTTAACTATGGCTACACCTTC. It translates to CASSVDPRQDFNYGYTF.

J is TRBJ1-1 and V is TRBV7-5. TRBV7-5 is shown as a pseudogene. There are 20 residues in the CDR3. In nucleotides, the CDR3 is TGTGTCAGAAGCAACCCGCTACCCAACAACTGGCAACTATCAAACACTGAAGCTTTCTTT. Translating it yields CVRSNPLPNNWQLSNTEAFF.

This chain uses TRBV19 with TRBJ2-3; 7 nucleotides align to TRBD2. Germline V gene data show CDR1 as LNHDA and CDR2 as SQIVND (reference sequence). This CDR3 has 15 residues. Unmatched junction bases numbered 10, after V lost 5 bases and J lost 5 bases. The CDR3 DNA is TGTGCCAGTAGTTTACAAGCGGGGACGGAAGATACGCAGTATTTT. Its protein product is CASSLQAGTEDTQYF.

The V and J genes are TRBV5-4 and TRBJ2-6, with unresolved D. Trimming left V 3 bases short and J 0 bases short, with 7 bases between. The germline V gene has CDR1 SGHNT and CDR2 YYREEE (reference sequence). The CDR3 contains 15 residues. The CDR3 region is CASSSRVSGANVLTF. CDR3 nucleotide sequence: TGTGCCAGCAGCTCACGGGTCTCTGGGGCCAACGTCCTGACTTTC.

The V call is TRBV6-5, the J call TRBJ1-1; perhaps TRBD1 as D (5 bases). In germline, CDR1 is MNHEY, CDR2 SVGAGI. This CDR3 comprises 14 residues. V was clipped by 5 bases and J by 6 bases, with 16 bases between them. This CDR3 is CASSRQRLTPEAFF. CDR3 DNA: TGTGCCAGCAGTCGACAGCGCTTAACTCCTGAAGCTTTCTTT.

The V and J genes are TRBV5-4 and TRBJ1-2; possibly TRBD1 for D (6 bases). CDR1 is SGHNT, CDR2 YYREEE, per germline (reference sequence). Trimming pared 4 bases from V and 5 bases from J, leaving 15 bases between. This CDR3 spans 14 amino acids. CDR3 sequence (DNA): TGTGCCAGCAGCACAGCAGGGGTATTGTATGGCTACACCTTC. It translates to CASSTAGVLYGYTF.